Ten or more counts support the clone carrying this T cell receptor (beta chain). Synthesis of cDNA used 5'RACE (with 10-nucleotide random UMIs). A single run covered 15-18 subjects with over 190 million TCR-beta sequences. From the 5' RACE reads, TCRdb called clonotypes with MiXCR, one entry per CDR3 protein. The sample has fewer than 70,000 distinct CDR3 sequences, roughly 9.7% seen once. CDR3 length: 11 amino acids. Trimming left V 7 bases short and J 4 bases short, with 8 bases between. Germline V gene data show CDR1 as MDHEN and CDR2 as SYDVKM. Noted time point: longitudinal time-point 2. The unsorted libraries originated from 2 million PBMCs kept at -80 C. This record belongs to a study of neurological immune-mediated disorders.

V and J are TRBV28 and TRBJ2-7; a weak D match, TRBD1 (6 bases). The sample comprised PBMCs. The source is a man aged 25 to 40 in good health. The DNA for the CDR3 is TGTGCCAGCACGGACAGTTACGAGCAGTACTTC. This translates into CASTDSYEQYF.